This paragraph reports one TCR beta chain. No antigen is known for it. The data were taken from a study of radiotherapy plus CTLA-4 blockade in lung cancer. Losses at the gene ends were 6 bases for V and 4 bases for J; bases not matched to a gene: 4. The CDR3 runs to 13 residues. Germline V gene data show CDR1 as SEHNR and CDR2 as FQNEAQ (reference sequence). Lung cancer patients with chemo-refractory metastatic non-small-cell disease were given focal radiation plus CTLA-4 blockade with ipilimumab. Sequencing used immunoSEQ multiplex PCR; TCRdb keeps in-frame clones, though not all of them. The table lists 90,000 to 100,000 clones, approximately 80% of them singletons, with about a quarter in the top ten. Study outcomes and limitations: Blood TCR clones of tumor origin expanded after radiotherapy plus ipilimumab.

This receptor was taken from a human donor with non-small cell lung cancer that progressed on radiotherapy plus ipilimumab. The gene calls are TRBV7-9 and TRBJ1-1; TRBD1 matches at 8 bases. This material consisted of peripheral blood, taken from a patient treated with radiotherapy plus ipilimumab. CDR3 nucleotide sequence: TGTGCCAGCAGGTACACAGGGGGCACTGAAGCTTTCTTT. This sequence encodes CASRYTGGTEAFF.